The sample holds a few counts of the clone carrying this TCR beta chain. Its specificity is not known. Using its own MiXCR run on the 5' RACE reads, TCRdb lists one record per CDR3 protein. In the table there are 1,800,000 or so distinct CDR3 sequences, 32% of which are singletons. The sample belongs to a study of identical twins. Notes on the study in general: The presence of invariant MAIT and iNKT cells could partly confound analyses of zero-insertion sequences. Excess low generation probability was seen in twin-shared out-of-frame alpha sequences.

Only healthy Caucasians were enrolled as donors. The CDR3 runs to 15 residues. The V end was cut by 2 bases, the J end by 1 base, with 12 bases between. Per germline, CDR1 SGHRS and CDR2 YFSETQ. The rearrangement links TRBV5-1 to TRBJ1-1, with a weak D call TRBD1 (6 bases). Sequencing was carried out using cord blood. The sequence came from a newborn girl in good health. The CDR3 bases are TGCGCCAGCAGCTTACAGGGATTCGGGAACACTGAAGCTTTCTTT. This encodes CASSLQGFGNTEAFF.